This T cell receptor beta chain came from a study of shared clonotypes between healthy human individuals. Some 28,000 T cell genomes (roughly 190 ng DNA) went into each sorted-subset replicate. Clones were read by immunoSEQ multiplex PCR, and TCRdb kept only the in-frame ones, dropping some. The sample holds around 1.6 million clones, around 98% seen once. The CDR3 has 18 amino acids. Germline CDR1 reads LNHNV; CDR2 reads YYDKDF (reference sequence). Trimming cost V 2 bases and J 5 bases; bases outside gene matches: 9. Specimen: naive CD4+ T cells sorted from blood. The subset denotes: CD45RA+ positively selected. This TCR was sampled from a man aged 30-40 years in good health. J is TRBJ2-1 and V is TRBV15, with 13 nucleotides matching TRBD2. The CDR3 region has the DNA TGTGCCACCAGCAGAACTAGCGGGAGGGCCCAACGGGACAATGAGCAGTTCTTC. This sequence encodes CATSRTSGRAQRDNEQFF.